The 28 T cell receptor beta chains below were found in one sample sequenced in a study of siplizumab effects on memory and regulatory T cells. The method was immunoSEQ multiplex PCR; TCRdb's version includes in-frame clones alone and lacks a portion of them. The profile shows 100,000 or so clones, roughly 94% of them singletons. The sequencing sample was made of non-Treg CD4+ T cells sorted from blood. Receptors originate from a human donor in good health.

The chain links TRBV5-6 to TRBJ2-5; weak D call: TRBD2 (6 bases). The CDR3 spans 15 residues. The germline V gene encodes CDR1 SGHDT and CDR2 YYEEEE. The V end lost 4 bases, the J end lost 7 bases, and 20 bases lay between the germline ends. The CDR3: CASSLGTGSMGTQYF. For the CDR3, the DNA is TGTGCCAGCAGCCTCGGGACTGGAAGTATGGGGACCCAGTACTTC.

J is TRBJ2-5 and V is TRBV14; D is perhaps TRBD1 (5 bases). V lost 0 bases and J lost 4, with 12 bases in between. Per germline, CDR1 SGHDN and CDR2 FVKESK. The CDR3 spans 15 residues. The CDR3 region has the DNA TGTGCCAGCAGCCAAGACAGGGTGATCGGAGAGACCCAGTACTTC. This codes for CASSQDRVIGETQYF.

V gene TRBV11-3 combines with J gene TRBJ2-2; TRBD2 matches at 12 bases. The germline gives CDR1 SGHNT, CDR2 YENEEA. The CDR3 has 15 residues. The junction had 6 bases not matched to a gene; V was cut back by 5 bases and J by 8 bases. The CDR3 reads CASSPTSGSAGELFF. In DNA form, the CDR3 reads TGTGCCAGCAGCCCGACTAGCGGGAGTGCAGGGGAGCTGTTTTTT.

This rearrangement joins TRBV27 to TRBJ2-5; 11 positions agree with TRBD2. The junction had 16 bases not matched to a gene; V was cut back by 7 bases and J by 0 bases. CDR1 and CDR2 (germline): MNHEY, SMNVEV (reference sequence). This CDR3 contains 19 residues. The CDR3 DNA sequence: TGTGCCAGCAATACCCCTCGACTAGCGGGGCACCCTTACCAAGAGACCCAGTACTTC. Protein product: CASNTPRLAGHPYQETQYF.

CDR3 nucleotide sequence: TGTGCCAGAATCTCGCCGGGACCCCGTTGGGAGCTGTTTTTT. The encoded protein is CARISPGPRWELFF. The chain couples TRBV5-3 to TRBJ2-2, with D perhaps given as TRBD1 or TRBD2 (5 bases each). TRBV5-3 qualifies as an ORF whose function is uncertain. There are 14 residues in the CDR3. Trimming shortened V by 6 bases and J by 9 bases, and 18 bases separated the two germline ends.

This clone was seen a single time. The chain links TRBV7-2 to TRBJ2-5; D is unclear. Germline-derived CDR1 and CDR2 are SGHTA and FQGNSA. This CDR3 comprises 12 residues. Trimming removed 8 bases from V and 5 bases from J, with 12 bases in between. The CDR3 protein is CASGGTSETQYF. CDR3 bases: TGTGCCAGCGGTGGCACCTCGGAGACCCAGTACTTC.

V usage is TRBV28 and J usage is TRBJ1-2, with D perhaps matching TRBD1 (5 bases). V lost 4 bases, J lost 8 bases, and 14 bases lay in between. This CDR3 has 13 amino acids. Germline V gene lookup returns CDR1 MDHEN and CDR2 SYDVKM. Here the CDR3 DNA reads TGTGCCAGCAGTTGGGGTGAGGGACGGGGCTACACCTTC. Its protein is CASSWGEGRGYTF.

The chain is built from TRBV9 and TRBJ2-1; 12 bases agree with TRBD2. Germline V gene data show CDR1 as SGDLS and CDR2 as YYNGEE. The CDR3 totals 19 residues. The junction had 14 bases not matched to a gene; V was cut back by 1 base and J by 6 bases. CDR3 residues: CASSVHPSGREGIFNEQFF. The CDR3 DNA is TGTGCCAGCAGCGTACACCCTAGCGGGAGGGAAGGCATTTTCAATGAGCAGTTCTTC.

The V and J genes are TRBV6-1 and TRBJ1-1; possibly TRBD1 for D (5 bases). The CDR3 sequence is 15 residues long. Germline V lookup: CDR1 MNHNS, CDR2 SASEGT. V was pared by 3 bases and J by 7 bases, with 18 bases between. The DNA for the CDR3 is TGTGCCAGCAGTGACCGGGTGACAGCCGGTGATGAAGCTTTCTTT. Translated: CASSDRVTAGDEAFF.

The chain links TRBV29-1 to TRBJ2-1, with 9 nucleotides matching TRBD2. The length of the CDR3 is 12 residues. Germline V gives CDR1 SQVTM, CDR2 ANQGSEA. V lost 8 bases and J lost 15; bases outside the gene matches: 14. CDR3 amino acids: CSLASGTSEAFF. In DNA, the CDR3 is TGCAGCCTAGCTAGCGGGACGTCGGAGGCGTTCTTC.

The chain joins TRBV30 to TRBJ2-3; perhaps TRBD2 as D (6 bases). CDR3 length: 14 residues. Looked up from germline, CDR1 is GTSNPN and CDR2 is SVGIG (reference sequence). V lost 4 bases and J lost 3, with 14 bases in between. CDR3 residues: CAWTQRVGTDTQYF. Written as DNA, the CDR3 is TGTGCCTGGACCCAGCGGGTCGGGACAGATACGCAGTATTTT.

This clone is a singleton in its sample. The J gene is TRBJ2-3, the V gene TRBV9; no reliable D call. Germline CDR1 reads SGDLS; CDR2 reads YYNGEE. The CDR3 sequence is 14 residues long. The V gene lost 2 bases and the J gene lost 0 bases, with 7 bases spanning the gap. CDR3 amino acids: CASSVPPSTDTQYF. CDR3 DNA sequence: TGTGCCAGCAGCGTTCCTCCTAGCACAGATACGCAGTATTTT.

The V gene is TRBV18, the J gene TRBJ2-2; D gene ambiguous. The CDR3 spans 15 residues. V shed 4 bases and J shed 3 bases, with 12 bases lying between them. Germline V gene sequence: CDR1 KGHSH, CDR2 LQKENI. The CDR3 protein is CASSRYREYTGELFF. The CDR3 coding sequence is TGTGCCAGCTCACGATACAGAGAGTACACCGGGGAGCTGTTTTTT. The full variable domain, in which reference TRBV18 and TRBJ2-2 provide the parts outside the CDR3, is NAGVMQNPRHLVRRRGQEARLRCSPMKGHSHVYWYRQLPEEGLKFMVYLQKENIIDESGMPKERFSAEFPKEGPSILRIQQVVRGDSAAYFCASSRYREYTGELFFGEGSRLTVL.

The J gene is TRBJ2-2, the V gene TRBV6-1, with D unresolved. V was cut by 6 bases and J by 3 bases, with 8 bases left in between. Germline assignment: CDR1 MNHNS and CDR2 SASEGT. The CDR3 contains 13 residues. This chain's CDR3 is CASRTQYTGELFF. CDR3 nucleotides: TGTGCCAGCAGGACACAGTACACCGGGGAGCTGTTTTTT.

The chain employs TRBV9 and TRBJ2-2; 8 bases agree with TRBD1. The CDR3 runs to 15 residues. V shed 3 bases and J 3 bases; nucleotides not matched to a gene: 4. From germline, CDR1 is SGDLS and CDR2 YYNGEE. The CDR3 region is CASSARGRDTGELFF. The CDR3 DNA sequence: TGTGCCAGCAGCGCCAGGGGGCGGGACACCGGGGAGCTGTTTTTT.

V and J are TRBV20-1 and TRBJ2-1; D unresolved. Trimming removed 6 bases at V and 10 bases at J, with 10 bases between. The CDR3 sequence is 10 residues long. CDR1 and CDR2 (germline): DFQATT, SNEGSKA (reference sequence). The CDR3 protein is CSAKAREQFF. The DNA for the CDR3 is TGCAGTGCCAAAGCGAGGGAGCAGTTCTTC.

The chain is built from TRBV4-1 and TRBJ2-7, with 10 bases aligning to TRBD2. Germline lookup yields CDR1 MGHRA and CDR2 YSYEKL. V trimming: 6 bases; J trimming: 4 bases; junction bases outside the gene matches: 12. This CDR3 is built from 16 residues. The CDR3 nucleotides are TGCGCCAGCAGTCACGCCGGGACTAGCGCTTCATACGAGCAGTACTTC. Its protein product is CASSHAGTSASYEQYF.

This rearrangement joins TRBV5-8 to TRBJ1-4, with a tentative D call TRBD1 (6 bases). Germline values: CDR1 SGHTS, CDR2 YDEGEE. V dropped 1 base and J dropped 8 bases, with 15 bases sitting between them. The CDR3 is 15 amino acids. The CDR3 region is CASSLISQGREKLFF. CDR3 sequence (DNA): TGTGCCAGCAGCTTGATATCACAGGGAAGAGAAAAACTGTTTTTT.

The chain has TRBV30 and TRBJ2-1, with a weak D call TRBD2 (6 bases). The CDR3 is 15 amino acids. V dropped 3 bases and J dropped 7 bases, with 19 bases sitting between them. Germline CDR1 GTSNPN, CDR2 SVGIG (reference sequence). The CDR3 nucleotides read TGTGCCTGGAGAAAGAAGGCTGGGAGGAGGAATGAGCAGTTCTTC. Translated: CAWRKKAGRRNEQFF.

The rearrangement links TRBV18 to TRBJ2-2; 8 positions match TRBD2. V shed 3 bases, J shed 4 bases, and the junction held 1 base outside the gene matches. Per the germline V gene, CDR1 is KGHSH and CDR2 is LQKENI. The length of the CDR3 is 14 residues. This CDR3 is CASSPTSVTGELFF. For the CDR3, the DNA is TGTGCCAGCTCACCGACTAGCGTCACCGGGGAGCTGTTTTTT.

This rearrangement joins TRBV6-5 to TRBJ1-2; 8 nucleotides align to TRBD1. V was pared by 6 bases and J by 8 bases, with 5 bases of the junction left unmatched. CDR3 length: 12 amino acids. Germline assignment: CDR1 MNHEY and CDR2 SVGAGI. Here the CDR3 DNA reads TGTGCCAGCAGCTGGACAGGGAGCGGCTACACCTTC. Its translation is CASSWTGSGYTF.

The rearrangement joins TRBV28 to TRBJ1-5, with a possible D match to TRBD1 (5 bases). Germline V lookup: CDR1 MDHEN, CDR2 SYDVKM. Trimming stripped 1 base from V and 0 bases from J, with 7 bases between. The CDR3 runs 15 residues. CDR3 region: CASSLLGGSNQPQHF. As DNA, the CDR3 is TGTGCCAGCAGTTTATTGGGGGGTAGCAATCAGCCCCAGCATTTT.

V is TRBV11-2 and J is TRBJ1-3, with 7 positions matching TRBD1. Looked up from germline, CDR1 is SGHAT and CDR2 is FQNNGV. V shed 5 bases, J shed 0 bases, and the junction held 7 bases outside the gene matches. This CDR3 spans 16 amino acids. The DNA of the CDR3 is TGTGCCAGCAGCCCCAGACAGGGACCCTCTGGAAACACCATATATTTT. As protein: CASSPRQGPSGNTIYF.

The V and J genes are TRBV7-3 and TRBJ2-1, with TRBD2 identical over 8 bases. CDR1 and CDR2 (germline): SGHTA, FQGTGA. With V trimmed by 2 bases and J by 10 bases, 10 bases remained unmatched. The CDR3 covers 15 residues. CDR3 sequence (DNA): TGTGCCAGCAGCTTAGGTGCGGGAGGTCCCGTCGAGCAGTTCTTC. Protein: CASSLGAGGPVEQFF.

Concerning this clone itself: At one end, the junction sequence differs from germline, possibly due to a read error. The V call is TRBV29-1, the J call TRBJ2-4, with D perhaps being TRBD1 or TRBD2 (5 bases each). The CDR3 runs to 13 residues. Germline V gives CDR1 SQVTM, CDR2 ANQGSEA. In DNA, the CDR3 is TGCAGCGTGGAAGAGGGGGCCAAAAACATTCAGTACTTC. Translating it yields CSVEEGAKNIQYF.

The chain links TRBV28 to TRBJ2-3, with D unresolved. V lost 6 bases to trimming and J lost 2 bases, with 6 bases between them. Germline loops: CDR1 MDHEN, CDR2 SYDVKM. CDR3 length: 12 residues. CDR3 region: CASREITDTQYF. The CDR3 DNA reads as TGTGCCAGCAGGGAAATCACAGATACGCAGTATTTT.

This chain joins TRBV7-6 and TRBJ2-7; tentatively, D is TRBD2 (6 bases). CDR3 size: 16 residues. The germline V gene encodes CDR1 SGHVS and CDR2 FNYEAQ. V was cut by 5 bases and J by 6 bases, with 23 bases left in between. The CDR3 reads CASSPTRGPRLAEQYF. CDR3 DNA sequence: TGTGCCAGCAGCCCGACTAGAGGGCCGCGTTTAGCCGAGCAGTACTTC.

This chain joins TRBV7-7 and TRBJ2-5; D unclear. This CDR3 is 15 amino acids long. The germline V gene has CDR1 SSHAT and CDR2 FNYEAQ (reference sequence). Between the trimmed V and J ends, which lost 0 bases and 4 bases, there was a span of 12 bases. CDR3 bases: TGTGCCAGCAGCTTAGCGTCGGCAGTCCCAGAGACCCAGTACTTC. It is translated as CASSLASAVPETQYF.